The next 26 T cell receptor beta chains were all read from a single sample in a study of shared clonotypes between healthy human individuals. Repertoires were generated with immunoSEQ multiplex PCR, while TCRdb's copy carries only in-frame clones and drops some. The sample records about 600,000 clones, more than 95% being singletons. The sample consisted of naive CD4+ T cells sorted from blood. Subset indicated: CD45RA+ positively selected. All receptors derive from a woman aged 25 to 39 in good health.

V gene TRBV2 combines with J gene TRBJ2-7; 7 bases agree with TRBD2. Germline CDR1 is SNHLY and CDR2 is FYNNEI. The CDR3 is 16 amino acids. J was trimmed by 2 bases and V by 8 bases; bases with no gene match: 15. The CDR3 DNA is TGTGCCAGCCGGGTGGCTGAGGGAGGGTCCGCCTACGAGCAGTACTTC. Translating it yields CASRVAEGGSAYEQYF.

The genes are TRBV11-3 and TRBJ1-5; possible D gene TRBD1, 6 bases. The V gene lost 2 bases and the J gene lost 3 bases, with 17 bases spanning the gap. This CDR3 is built from 17 residues. Germline CDR1 SGHNT, CDR2 YENEEA. In DNA form, the CDR3 reads TGTGCCAGCAGCTTAATATGGGGGGGGCCCGTCAATCAGCCCCAGCATTTT. It yields the protein CASSLIWGGPVNQPQHF.

The chain joins TRBV28 to TRBJ1-2; D remains unclear. The CDR3 is made up of 14 amino acids. V lost 1 base and J lost 4, with 10 bases in between. Looked up from germline, CDR1 is MDHEN and CDR2 is SYDVKM. This chain's CDR3 is CASSLLSTIYGYTF. In nucleotides, the CDR3 is TGTGCCAGCAGTTTATTATCCACTATCTATGGCTACACCTTC.

V gene TRBV7-6 combines with J gene TRBJ2-7; 8 bases line up with TRBD2. V shed 0 bases, J shed 1 base, and the junction held 11 bases outside the gene matches. Germline V gives CDR1 SGHVS, CDR2 FNYEAQ. The CDR3 is made up of 18 amino acids. The CDR3 DNA reads TGTGCCAGCAGCTTAGCGGAGGGGAGCGGGAGTGGTTCCTACGAGCAGTACTTC. Residues: CASSLAEGSGSGSYEQYF.

The chain carries TRBV28 and TRBJ1-1; unclear D gene. The CDR3 consists of 9 residues. The V end lost 4 bases, the J end lost 9 bases, and 3 bases lay between the germline ends. Germline CDR1 MDHEN, CDR2 SYDVKM. CDR3 region: CASSSQAFF. Here the CDR3 DNA reads TGTGCCAGCAGTTCCCAAGCTTTCTTT. Drawing the rest from reference TRBV28 and TRBJ1-1, the complete variable domain is DVKVTQSSRYLVKRTGEKVFLECVQDMDHENMFWYRQDPGLGLRLIYFSYDVKMKEKGDIPEGYSVSREKKERFSLILESASTNQTSMYLCASSSQAFFGQGTRLTVV.

Details on this clone: Other DNA sequences in the same sample also yield this CDR3. The rearrangement links TRBV5-1 to TRBJ1-4; D unresolved. CDR3 length equals 15 residues. In germline, CDR1 is SGHRS, CDR2 YFSETQ. Trimming cost V 0 bases and J 0 bases, with 6 bases left between them. CDR3 in DNA: TGCGCCAGCAGCTTGGGAGCTGCAACTAATGAAAAACTGTTTTTT. The encoded protein is CASSLGAATNEKLFF. Full variable domain (missing parts from reference TRBV5-1 and TRBJ1-4): KAGVTQTPRYLIKTRGQQVTLSCSPISGHRSVSWYQQTPGQGLQFLFEYFSETQRNKGNFPGRFSGRQFSNSRSEMNVSTLELGDSALYLCASSLGAATNEKLFFGSGTQLSVL.

The genes are TRBV2 and TRBJ1-2; D unresolved. Germline V gene lookup returns CDR1 SNHLY and CDR2 FYNNEI. V was clipped by 1 base and J by 2 bases, with 8 bases between them. The CDR3 has 14 residues. CDR3 in amino acids: CASSEELANYGYTF. The CDR3 nucleotides are TGTGCCAGCAGTGAAGAATTGGCAAACTATGGCTACACCTTC.

A single count supports this clone. The rearrangement joins TRBV5-1 to TRBJ1-4; the match to TRBD1 covers 8 bases. The CDR3 totals 17 residues. CDR1 SGHRS and CDR2 YFSETQ come from the germline V gene. The V segment lost 0 bases and the J segment 7 bases; nucleotides outside the gene matches: 11. Written as DNA, the CDR3 is TGCGCCAGCAGCTTGGCGGGGGCAAGGACAGGGCGTGAAAAACTGTTTTTT. This encodes CASSLAGARTGREKLFF.

This sequence joins TRBV2 and TRBJ2-3; D is undetermined. Germline assignment: CDR1 SNHLY and CDR2 FYNNEI. There are 13 residues in the CDR3. The V and J ends lost 0 bases and 7 bases respectively, with 8 bases between them. CDR3 DNA: TGTGCCAGCAGTGAAGCGCTTCGGAATACGCAGTATTTT. It encodes CASSEALRNTQYF.

V and J are TRBV11-2 and TRBJ2-7; TRBD1 matches 7 bases. The CDR3 loop spans 15 amino acids. Germline V lookup: CDR1 SGHAT, CDR2 FQNNGV. The trim removed 6 bases at V and 4 bases at J, leaving 12 bases unmatched. The CDR3 region has the DNA TGTGCCAGCAGTAGGGGACAGTTCTCGGGTTACGAGCAGTACTTC. Protein product: CASSRGQFSGYEQYF.

V usage is TRBV29-1 and J usage is TRBJ2-2; TRBD1 agrees at 8 bases. Germline V CDR1 and CDR2: SQVTM, ANQGSEA. This CDR3 comprises 15 residues. V dropped 6 bases and J dropped 6; count of bases not matched to a gene: 12. The CDR3 DNA sequence: TGCAGCGTAGACTACAGGGGGGTTAGGGCCGGGGAGCTGTTTTTT. Residues: CSVDYRGVRAGELFF.

V usage is TRBV7-2 and J usage is TRBJ2-1; TRBD1 agrees at 8 bases. The CDR3 contains 15 residues. Germline trimming cut 5 bases from V and 8 bases from J; bases unmatched to any gene: 11. Germline V gene sequence: CDR1 SGHTA, CDR2 FQGNSA. In DNA form, the CDR3 reads TGTGCCAGCAGCGACGGACAGGGAAGGTTAGATGAGCAGTTCTTC. Protein product: CASSDGQGRLDEQFF.

This clone was seen a single time. Other DNA sequences in this specimen translate into the identical CDR3. This chain uses TRBV19 with TRBJ1-5, with no clear D. With 3 bases removed from V and 4 bases from J, the gap between germline ends came to 7 bases. The germline gives CDR1 LNHDA, CDR2 SQIVND (reference sequence). The CDR3 loop spans 13 amino acids. The CDR3 spells CASSISGNQPQHF. The CDR3 DNA is TGTGCCAGTAGTATTTCTGGGAATCAGCCCCAGCATTTT.

CDR3 sequence reads: CASSAASVVDEQFF. The CDR3 region has the DNA TGTGCCAGCAGTGCGGCTAGCGTTGTGGATGAGCAGTTCTTC. The chain has TRBV2 and TRBJ2-1, with D tentatively TRBD2 (6 bases). The ends were cut back, 4 bases at V and 8 bases at J, with 15 bases in the middle. CDR1 and CDR2 (germline): SNHLY, FYNNEI. This CDR3 region has 14 residues.

The chain uses TRBV28 and TRBJ2-7; 7 bases match TRBD2. From germline, CDR1 is MDHEN and CDR2 SYDVKM. CDR3 size: 13 residues. The J segment lost 7 bases and the V segment lost 5 bases, leaving 8 bases of the junction unmatched. DNA of the CDR3: TGTGCCAGCAGTCCGGGCCTGGGAGGGGAGCAGTACTTC. Its protein is CASSPGLGGEQYF. Variable domain in full (rest from reference TRBV28 and TRBJ2-7): DVKVTQSSRYLVKRTGEKVFLECVQDMDHENMFWYRQDPGLGLRLIYFSYDVKMKEKGDIPEGYSVSREKKERFSLILESASTNQTSMYLCASSPGLGGEQYFGPGTRLTVT.

This clone has a handful of counts. At the DNA level, this CDR3 is encoded by other sequences in the same sample as well. The CDR3 DNA sequence: TGTGCCAGCAGGGGACAGAATAGCAATCAGCCCCAGCATTTT. The encoded protein is CASRGQNSNQPQHF. This rearrangement joins TRBV2 to TRBJ1-5; 7 bases are a match to TRBD1. The V gene's germline CDR1 is SNHLY and CDR2 FYNNEI. V was clipped by 6 bases and J by 0 bases; unmatched bases: 2. The CDR3 runs to 14 residues. Looking up the rest from reference TRBV2 and TRBJ1-5 gives the full variable domain: EPEVTQTPSHQVTQMGQEVILRCVPISNHLYFYWYRQILGQKVEFLVSFYNNEISEKSEIFDDQFSVERPDGSNFTLKIRSTKLEDSAMYFCASRGQNSNQPQHFGDGTRLSIL.

The gene calls are TRBV10-3 and TRBJ1-1; D gene unclear. The ends were cut back, 10 bases at V and 1 base at J, with 13 bases in the middle. This CDR3 spans 13 amino acids. Germline assignment: CDR1 ENHRY and CDR2 SYGVKD. CDR3 sequence: CATTTKQNTEAFF. The DNA of the CDR3 is TGTGCCACCACTACTAAACAGAACACTGAAGCTTTCTTT.

This clone has a single count. The chain uses TRBV19 and TRBJ1-1; perhaps TRBD1 as D (6 bases). CDR3 length equals 18 residues. Germline V gives CDR1 LNHDA, CDR2 SQIVND (reference sequence). The ends were cut back, 7 bases at V and 1 base at J, with 25 bases in the middle. The CDR3 here is CASKGGPDSAAWNTEAFF. For the CDR3, the DNA is TGTGCCAGTAAAGGTGGGCCGGACAGTGCCGCCTGGAACACTGAAGCTTTCTTT.

Points on this clone: Because the CDR3's place on the DNA is in doubt, the DNA is left out and the CDR3 is given as listed by TCRdb. This chain joins TRBV12-2 and TRBJ2-6. TRBV12-2 has pseudogene status. With termini counted, the CDR3 has 21 amino acids. The CDR3: CASRLAGFWGSFAPGANVLTF.

The CDR3, as DNA: TGTGCCGCCTTAGGGGGAGGCGGCTTCGGCTACACCTTC. This sequence encodes CAALGGGGFGYTF. This chain connects TRBV10-3 to TRBJ1-2; the D gene is possibly TRBD1 (6 bases). With 11 bases removed from V and 8 bases from J, the gap between germline ends came to 21 bases. The CDR3 sequence is 13 residues long. CDR1 is ENHRY, CDR2 SYGVKD, per germline.

A note on this clone: This sample includes further DNA sequences coding for the same CDR3. The CDR3 loop reads CASSLVQRNQPQHF. The DNA of the CDR3 is TGTGCCAGCAGTTTGGTACAGCGCAATCAGCCCCAGCATTTT. The chain employs TRBV28 and TRBJ1-5; D remains ambiguous. CDR3 length equals 14 residues. V shed 3 bases and J shed 2 bases, with 8 bases lying between them. Germline assignment: CDR1 MDHEN and CDR2 SYDVKM.

The chain combines TRBV5-4 with TRBJ2-5; the D call may be TRBD1 or TRBD2 (5 bases each). The CDR3 has 17 amino acids. Germline CDR1 SGHNT, CDR2 YYREEE (reference sequence). V lost 6 bases, J lost 4 bases, and 25 bases lay in between. The CDR3 spells CASTPWGTSPAGETQYF. CDR3 nucleotides: TGTGCCAGCACCCCATGGGGGACCTCGCCCGCCGGAGAGACCCAGTACTTC. Using reference TRBV5-4 and TRBJ2-5 for the parts outside the CDR3, the full variable domain is ETGVTQSPTHLIKTRGQQVTLRCSSQSGHNTVSWYQQALGQGPQFIFQYYREEENGRGNFPPRFSGLQFPNYSSELNVNALELDDSALYLCASTPWGTSPAGETQYFGPGTRLLVL.

This chain joins TRBV4-1 and TRBJ2-5, with a tentative D call TRBD1 (5 bases). Between the trimmed V and J ends, which lost 1 base and 5 bases, there was a span of 11 bases. The CDR3 loop spans 14 amino acids. The V gene's germline CDR1 is MGHRA and CDR2 YSYEKL. The CDR3 loop is CASSQGGLGETQYF. The CDR3, as DNA: TGCGCCAGCAGCCAAGGGGGCCTTGGGGAGACCCAGTACTTC.

CDR3 DNA sequence: TGCGCCAGCACCTCCGGACGCTGGAATGAAAAACTGTTTTTT. This translates into CASTSGRWNEKLFF. The genes are TRBV5-1 and TRBJ1-4, with D hard to call. Germline CDR1 and CDR2: SGHRS and YFSETQ. The CDR3 runs to 14 residues. V was cut by 6 bases and J by 5 bases, with 14 bases left in between.

The CDR3 sequence is CATTTGVTNTQYF. Written as DNA, the CDR3 is TGTGCAACGACGACGGGAGTTACAAATACGCAGTATTTT. The V call is TRBV28, the J call TRBJ2-3; D may be TRBD2 (6 bases). Germline assignment: CDR1 MDHEN and CDR2 SYDVKM. The CDR3 sequence is 13 residues long.

The chain uses TRBV2 and TRBJ2-2, with TRBD2 identical over 7 bases. Germline V CDR1 and CDR2: SNHLY, FYNNEI. The trim removed 8 bases at V and 3 bases at J, leaving 15 bases unmatched. The CDR3 has 17 residues. This CDR3 reads CASPDAPGGYHTGELFF. Written as DNA, the CDR3 is TGTGCCAGCCCAGACGCCCCGGGGGGATACCACACCGGGGAGCTGTTTTTT. The variable domain in full, with the rest retrieved from reference TRBV2 and TRBJ2-2, is EPEVTQTPSHQVTQMGQEVILRCVPISNHLYFYWYRQILGQKVEFLVSFYNNEISEKSEIFDDQFSVERPDGSNFTLKIRSTKLEDSAMYFCASPDAPGGYHTGELFFGEGSRLTVL.